Each of the 18 T cell receptor beta chains below was sequenced from the same sample in a study of blood T cells in healthy people across ages. Sample-barcoded 5' priming and a J-beta primer mix drove a second PCR of 7 to 11 cycles. Using its own MiXCR run on the 5' RACE reads, TCRdb lists one record per CDR3 protein. The sample shows 980,000 or so distinct CDR3 sequences, roughly 50% of them seen only once. The specimen sequenced was blood. The receptor source for this set is a young man in good health.

The chain uses TRBV20-1 and TRBJ2-3, with 12 bases lining up with TRBD2. The germline CDR1 and CDR2 sequences are DFQATT and SNEGSKA (reference sequence). This CDR3 has 18 residues. V lost 0 bases and J lost 1; bases outside the gene matches: 8. CDR3 DNA: TGCAGTGCTAGAGATCCTAGCGGGGGGGCCAGTGGCACAGATACGCAGTATTTT. This codes for CSARDPSGGASGTDTQYF.

The genes are TRBV29-1 and TRBJ2-5; TRBD2 matches at 11 bases. CDR1 and CDR2 (germline): SQVTM, ANQGSEA. The CDR3 sequence is 13 residues long. The CDR3 reads CSGTSGGEETQYF. The CDR3 bases are TGCAGTGGGACTAGCGGAGGGGAGGAGACCCAGTACTTC.

This clonotype was observed at least ten times. The chain uses TRBV7-9 and TRBJ2-7; D may match TRBD1 or TRBD2 (5 bases each). V dropped 5 bases and J dropped 7 bases, with 9 bases sitting between them. CDR1 is SEHNR, CDR2 FQNEAQ, per germline (reference sequence). This CDR3 is built from 11 residues. CDR3 protein: CASSLGTEQYF. The DNA of the CDR3 is TGTGCCAGCAGCCTCGGGACGGAGCAGTACTTC. Using reference TRBV7-9 and TRBJ2-7 for the parts outside the CDR3, the full variable domain is DTGVSQNPRHKITKRGQNVTFRCDPISEHNRLYWYRQTLGQGPEFLTYFQNEAQLEKSRLLSDRFSAERPKGSFSTLEIQRTEQGDSAMYLCASSLGTEQYFGPGTRLTVT.

V is TRBV6-1 and J is TRBJ2-1; TRBD2 might be the D (6 bases). V was pared by 4 bases and J by 4 bases, with 14 bases between. CDR3 length equals 15 residues. Germline V lookup: CDR1 MNHNS, CDR2 SASEGT. This CDR3 is CASSGSQRVYNEQFF. The CDR3 coding sequence is TGTGCCAGCAGTGGGTCGCAGCGGGTATACAATGAGCAGTTCTTC.

The chain employs TRBV29-1 and TRBJ1-1; D unresolved. Germline V gene sequence: CDR1 SQVTM, CDR2 ANQGSEA. With 6 bases removed from V and 1 base from J, the gap between germline ends came to 9 bases. CDR3 length: 12 amino acids. The chain's CDR3 is CSVNRQNTEAFF. The CDR3 DNA reads TGCAGCGTCAACAGACAGAACACTGAAGCTTTCTTT.

This sequence joins TRBV30 and TRBJ1-5; maybe TRBD1 (5 bases). Trimming took 4 bases from V and 3 from J, leaving 10 bases between them. The CDR3 sequence is 13 residues long. Germline V gives CDR1 GTSNPN, CDR2 SVGIG (reference sequence). DNA of the CDR3: TGTGCCTGGAATCAGGGAATCAATCAGCCCCAGCATTTT. Residues: CAWNQGINQPQHF.

This clonotype was found a few times. The CDR3 here is CASSLSRANEKLFF. The CDR3 DNA is TGTGCCAGCAGTTTATCCAGGGCGAATGAAAAACTGTTTTTT. The genes are TRBV27 and TRBJ1-4; TRBD1 might be the D (5 bases). This CDR3 region has 14 residues. The ends were cut back, 0 bases at V and 5 bases at J, with 7 bases in the middle. Germline V gene lookup returns CDR1 MNHEY and CDR2 SMNVEV (reference sequence).

J is TRBJ2-1 and V is TRBV2, with TRBD2 as a possible D gene (6 bases). Trimming took 3 bases from V and 13 from J, leaving 16 bases between them. Germline V gives CDR1 SNHLY, CDR2 FYNNEI. CDR3 size: 13 residues. This CDR3 is CASSDGSGRIQFF. DNA of the CDR3: TGTGCCAGCAGTGATGGATCAGGGAGGATTCAGTTCTTC.

This clonotype was seen a few times. J is TRBJ1-4 and V is TRBV5-1; D gene unclear. This CDR3 is 14 amino acids long. Germline CDR1 and CDR2: SGHRS and YFSETQ. V lost 4 bases to trimming and J lost 1 base, with 8 bases between them. The CDR3 coding sequence is TGCGCCAGCAGCGAGGGTTTAACTAATGAAAAACTGTTTTTT. It encodes CASSEGLTNEKLFF.

This clonotype has a handful of counts. The chain has TRBV7-2 and TRBJ2-7; D gene uncertain. In germline, CDR1 is SGHTA, CDR2 FQGNSA. The V end was cut by 1 base, the J end by 6 bases, with 16 bases between. The CDR3 length is 15 residues. CDR3 sequence: CASSLVRVQPSEQYF. In DNA form, the CDR3 reads TGTGCCAGCAGCTTAGTAAGGGTCCAGCCGAGCGAGCAGTACTTC.

The chain combines TRBV6-5 with TRBJ2-1; 7 positions match TRBD2. Trimming removed 6 bases from V and 3 bases from J; junction bases left unmatched: 5. The germline CDR1 and CDR2 sequences are MNHEY and SVGAGI. The CDR3 has 14 amino acids. This chain's CDR3 is CASSCGEGYNEQFF. Here the CDR3 DNA reads TGTGCCAGCAGCTGCGGGGAGGGCTACAATGAGCAGTTCTTC.

Many counts were recorded for this clonotype. The chain's CDR3 is CASSATGTGNTEAFF. CDR3 nucleotide sequence: TGTGCCAGCAGCGCCACCGGGACAGGGAACACTGAAGCTTTCTTT. V gene TRBV7-3 combines with J gene TRBJ1-1, with TRBD1 matching over 8 bases. Germline-derived CDR1 and CDR2 are SGHTA and FQGTGA. The CDR3 runs 15 residues. V was pared by 5 bases and J by 1 base, with 6 bases of the junction left unmatched.

This clonotype was detected once. This may arise from a read error, as a much more abundant clone is one base away. The chain employs TRBV6-6 and TRBJ2-1; 8 nucleotides match TRBD1. This CDR3 has 15 amino acids. Germline V gives CDR1 MNHNY, CDR2 SVGAGI (reference sequence). CDR3 DNA sequence: TGTGACAGCAGGGCGGGACAGGTGCCCTACAATGAGCAGTTCTTC. This translates into CDSRAGQVPYNEQFF.

The chain employs TRBV20-1 and TRBJ1-2; TRBD1 aligns across 7 bases. J lost 8 bases, V lost 0 bases, and 15 bases had no gene match. CDR3 size: 16 residues. CDR1 and CDR2 from the germline V gene are DFQATT and SNEGSKA (reference sequence). CDR3 sequence reads: CSARDTDRRRLLGYTF. The CDR3 bases are TGCAGTGCTAGAGATACGGACAGGCGACGACTCCTAGGCTACACCTTC.

The V and J genes are TRBV6-5 and TRBJ1-1; 8 bases line up with TRBD1. The CDR3 has 14 amino acids. V dropped 6 bases and J dropped 1; count of bases not matched to a gene: 4. Germline values: CDR1 MNHEY, CDR2 SVGAGI. The CDR3 DNA reads TGTGCCAGCAGCCGGACAGGGTGGAACACTGAAGCTTTCTTT. Amino acids: CASSRTGWNTEAFF.

Comments on this clonotype: The junction departs from the called germline gene at one end, perhaps through a read error. The gene calls are TRBV14 and TRBJ2-7, with a weak D call TRBD2 (6 bases). CDR3 size: 13 residues. The germline gives CDR1 SGHDN, CDR2 FVKESK. The CDR3 region is CASSNSGGYEQHF. CDR3 in DNA: TGTGCCAGCAGTAACTCCGGGGGATACGAGCAGCACTTC.

This clonotype occurred a few times. V is TRBV5-1 and J is TRBJ2-2; D is unresolved. CDR1 and CDR2 (germline): SGHRS, YFSETQ. V was pared by 6 bases and J by 0 bases, with 12 bases between. The CDR3 contains 15 residues. CDR3 nucleotide sequence: TGCGCCAGCATGGTGGGTCCCCCGAACACCGGGGAGCTGTTTTTT. Its translation is CASMVGPPNTGELFF. Full variable domain (rest looked up from reference TRBV5-1 and TRBJ2-2): KAGVTQTPRYLIKTRGQQVTLSCSPISGHRSVSWYQQTPGQGLQFLFEYFSETQRNKGNFPGRFSGRQFSNSRSEMNVSTLELGDSALYLCASMVGPPNTGELFFGEGSRLTVL.

The J gene is TRBJ2-1, the V gene TRBV25-1; D is uncertain. V lost 4 bases, J lost 11 bases, and 9 bases lay in between. The CDR3 has 11 residues. Germline CDR1 reads MGHDK; CDR2 reads SYGVNS. The CDR3 DNA reads as TGTGCCAGCAGTGGACAAGGGAAGCAGTTCTTC. This gives the protein CASSGQGKQFF. Supplemented by reference TRBV25-1 and TRBJ2-1, the full variable domain reads EADIYQTPRYLVIGTGKKITLECSQTMGHDKMYWYQQDPGMELHLIHYSYGVNSTEKGDLSSESTVSRIRTEHFPLTLESARPSHTSQYLCASSGQGKQFFGPGTRLTVL.